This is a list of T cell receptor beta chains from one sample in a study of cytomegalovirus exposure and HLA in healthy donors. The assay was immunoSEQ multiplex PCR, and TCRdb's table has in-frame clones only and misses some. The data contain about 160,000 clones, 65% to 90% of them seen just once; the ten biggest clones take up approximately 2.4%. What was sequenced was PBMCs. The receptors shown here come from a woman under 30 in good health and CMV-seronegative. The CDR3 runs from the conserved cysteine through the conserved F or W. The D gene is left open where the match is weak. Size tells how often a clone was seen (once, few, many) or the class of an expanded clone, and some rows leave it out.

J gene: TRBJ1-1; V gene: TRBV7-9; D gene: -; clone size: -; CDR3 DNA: TGTGCCAGCAGCCCGGACAGTAACACTGAAGCTTTCTTT; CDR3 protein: CASSPDSNTEAFF
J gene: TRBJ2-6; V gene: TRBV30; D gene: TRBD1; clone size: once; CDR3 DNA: TGTGCCTGGAGTGGGACAGGGGTCTACTCTGGGGCCAACGTCCTGACTTTC; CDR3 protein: CAWSGTGVYSGANVLTF
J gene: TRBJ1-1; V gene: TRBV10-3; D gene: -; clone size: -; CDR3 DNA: TGTGCCAGCAGGCTGGAGTTTAACACTGAAGCTTTCTTT; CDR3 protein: CASRLEFNTEAFF
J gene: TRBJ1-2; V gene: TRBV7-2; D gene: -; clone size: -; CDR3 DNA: TGTGCCAGCAGCTCCCCTTACGGTAGAGCTAGCGGCTACACCTTC; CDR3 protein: CASSSPYGRASGYTF
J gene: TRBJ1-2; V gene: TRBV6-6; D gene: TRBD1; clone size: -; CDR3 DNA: TGTGCCAGCAGAATCCTAGGGGGACAGGACCGATATGGCTACACCTTC; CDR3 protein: CASRILGGQDRYGYTF
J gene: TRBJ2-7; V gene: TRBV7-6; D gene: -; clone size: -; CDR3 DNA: TGTGCCAGCAGCGCAGCAGGGTTCACTACCTACGAGCAGTACTTC; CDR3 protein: CASSAAGFTTYEQYF
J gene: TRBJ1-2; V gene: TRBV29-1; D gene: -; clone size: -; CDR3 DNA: TGCAGCGTTGAAACCCATAAAAATATAGCCTCCTATGGCTACACCTTC; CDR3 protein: CSVETHKNIASYGYTF
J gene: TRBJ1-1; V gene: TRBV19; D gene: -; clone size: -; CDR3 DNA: TGTGCCAGTAGCCCCGGACACTCAACTGAAGCTTTCTTT; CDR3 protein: CASSPGHSTEAFF
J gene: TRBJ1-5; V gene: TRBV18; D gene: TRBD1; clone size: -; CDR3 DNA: TGTGCCAGCTCACCAGCGACAGGGGATCAGCCCCAGCATTTT; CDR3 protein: CASSPATGDQPQHF
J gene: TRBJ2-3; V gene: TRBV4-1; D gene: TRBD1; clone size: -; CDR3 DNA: TGCGCCAGCAGCCAAGAGGGGACAGGGACTCCAGATACGCAGTATTTT; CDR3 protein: CASSQEGTGTPDTQYF
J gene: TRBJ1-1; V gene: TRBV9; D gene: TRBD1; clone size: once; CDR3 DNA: TGTGCCAGCAGCGAAGGGACAGGGGAGAACACTGAAGCTTTCTTT; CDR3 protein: CASSEGTGENTEAFF
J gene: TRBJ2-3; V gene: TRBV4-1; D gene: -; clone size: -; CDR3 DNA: TGCGCCAGCAGCCAGGCCACTTGGGGAGGGGGAGATGGCACAGATACGCAGTATTTT; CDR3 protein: CASSQATWGGGDGTDTQYF
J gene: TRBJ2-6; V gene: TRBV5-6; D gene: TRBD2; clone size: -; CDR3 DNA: TGTGCCAGCAGCTCGGGACTAGCGGGAGGGGACGGGGCCAACGTCCTGACTTTC; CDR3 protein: CASSSGLAGGDGANVLTF